Below are 29 T cell receptor beta chains sequenced from a single sample in a study of blood T cell repertoires in COVID-19. Clones were sequenced by immunoSEQ multiplex PCR, and TCRdb holds only the in-frame ones, with some missing. The sample lists 230,000 or so clones, roughly 84% occurring once. The material sequenced was PBMCs or T cells enriched from blood (not recorded which). All receptors come from a woman between 45 and 65 years old who had been exposed to COVID-19.

Only a few counts were recorded for this clone. CDR3 in amino acids: CASSATLQGYGTDTQYF. In DNA, the CDR3 is TGTGCCAGTAGTGCGACCCTACAGGGTTATGGCACAGATACGCAGTATTTT. The chain combines TRBV19 with TRBJ2-3; TRBD1 might be the D (6 bases). The CDR3 runs 17 residues. The germline CDR1 and CDR2 sequences are LNHDA and SQIVND (reference sequence). Trimming cost V 5 bases and J 1 base, with 19 bases left between them.

The V and J genes are TRBV6-1 and TRBJ1-4; no definite D call. CDR1 and CDR2 from the germline V gene are MNHNS and SASEGT. Trimming pared 2 bases from V and 8 bases from J, leaving 12 bases between. The CDR3 totals 14 residues. CDR3 nucleotide sequence: TGTGCCAGCAGTGAAATTTGGGGAGGCGAAAAACTGTTTTTT. Translated, it gives CASSEIWGGEKLFF.

The genes are TRBV9 and TRBJ2-5; unclear D gene. This CDR3 is 15 amino acids long. Germline V gene data show CDR1 as SGDLS and CDR2 as YYNGEE. V dropped 0 bases and J dropped 2 bases, with 11 bases sitting between them. The CDR3 region is CASSVVASKQETQYF. In nucleotides, the CDR3 is TGTGCCAGCAGCGTAGTGGCCAGTAAGCAAGAGACCCAGTACTTC. Using reference TRBV9 and TRBJ2-5 for the parts outside the CDR3, the full variable domain is DSGVTQTPKHLITATGQRVTLRCSPRSGDLSVYWYQQSLDQGLQFLIQYYNGEERAKGNILERFSAQQFPDLHSELNLSSLELGDSALYFCASSVVASKQETQYFGPGTRLLVL.

This clone was recorded once. The chain recombines TRBV28 with TRBJ1-2; D not certain. The V gene lost 4 bases and the J gene lost 8 bases, with 11 bases spanning the gap. The CDR3 is 12 residues long. CDR1 MDHEN and CDR2 SYDVKM come from the germline V gene. CDR3 nucleotide sequence: TGTGCCAGCAGTTCACTCGGGGAGGGCTACACCTTC. Protein: CASSSLGEGYTF.

V gene TRBV5-1 combines with J gene TRBJ2-1; 7 nucleotides align to TRBD1. The CDR3 runs to 13 residues. Germline values: CDR1 SGHRS, CDR2 YFSETQ. Trimming took 1 base from V and 10 from J; bases not matched to a gene: 5. The CDR3 DNA sequence: TGCGCCAGCAGCTTGCGGACAGGCGGGGAGCAGTTCTTC. This sequence encodes CASSLRTGGEQFF. The complete variable domain, with remaining parts taken from reference TRBV5-1 and TRBJ2-1, reads KAGVTQTPRYLIKTRGQQVTLSCSPISGHRSVSWYQQTPGQGLQFLFEYFSETQRNKGNFPGRFSGRQFSNSRSEMNVSTLELGDSALYLCASSLRTGGEQFFGPGTRLTVL.

This clone was seen more than once but under ten times. The chain couples TRBV5-1 to TRBJ2-6; D might be TRBD1 (5 bases). The CDR3 covers 17 residues. Germline-derived CDR1 and CDR2 are SGHRS and YFSETQ. Deletions cut 4 bases from V and 0 bases from J, with 14 bases between. The CDR3 DNA reads as TGCGCCAGCAGCAGGGCCAGGGCAAGCTCTGGGGCCAACGTCCTGACTTTC. Protein: CASSRARASSGANVLTF. Full variable domain (outside the CDR3, taken from reference TRBV5-1 and TRBJ2-6): KAGVTQTPRYLIKTRGQQVTLSCSPISGHRSVSWYQQTPGQGLQFLFEYFSETQRNKGNFPGRFSGRQFSNSRSEMNVSTLELGDSALYLCASSRARASSGANVLTFGAGSRLTVL.

This chain links TRBV5-1 with TRBJ2-1; 12 bases fit TRBD2. The junction had 9 bases not matched to a gene; V was cut back by 1 base and J by 4 bases. Germline CDR1 reads SGHRS; CDR2 reads YFSETQ. The CDR3 is made up of 18 amino acids. The CDR3 protein is CASSLIGASGGVYNEQFF. Written as DNA, the CDR3 is TGCGCCAGCAGCTTGATAGGAGCTAGCGGGGGGGTATACAATGAGCAGTTCTTC.

The gene calls are TRBV27 and TRBJ2-2, with 7 nucleotides matching TRBD1. The CDR3 extends over 15 amino acids. J lost 7 bases, V lost 2 bases, and 7 bases had no gene match. Germline V gene data show CDR1 as MNHEY and CDR2 as SMNVEV (reference sequence). DNA for the CDR3: TGTGCCAGCAGTTTAGAGGGGGCGAGAGGCGGGGAGCTGTTTTTT. Residues: CASSLEGARGGELFF.

This sequence joins TRBV28 and TRBJ1-4; no firm D call. The CDR3 extends over 16 amino acids. In germline, CDR1 is MDHEN, CDR2 SYDVKM. The V end lost 7 bases, the J end lost 0 bases, and 15 bases lay between the germline ends. The CDR3 loop is CASTLRGPATNEKLFF. For the CDR3, the DNA is TGTGCCAGCACCCTTCGGGGTCCAGCAACTAATGAAAAACTGTTTTTT.

V and J are TRBV19 and TRBJ2-1, with TRBD1 matching 7 bases. The V and J ends lost 4 bases and 3 bases, in that order; junction bases with no gene match: 6. The CDR3 spans 15 residues. Looked up from germline, CDR1 is LNHDA and CDR2 is SQIVND (reference sequence). The CDR3 here is CASSTGTANYNEQFF. CDR3 nucleotide sequence: TGTGCCAGTAGTACCGGGACAGCGAACTACAATGAGCAGTTCTTC.

The chain carries TRBV11-2 and TRBJ1-1; no clear D. The CDR3 has 15 residues. Trimming cost V 1 base and J 0 bases, with 9 bases left between them. Germline CDR1 and CDR2: SGHAT and FQNNGV. The CDR3 sequence is CASSLGSDMNTEAFF. CDR3 coding DNA: TGTGCCAGCAGCTTAGGTTCAGACATGAACACTGAAGCTTTCTTT.

This clone was seen once. In the same sample, other DNA sequences code for this CDR3. This chain connects TRBV9 to TRBJ1-1; tentatively, D is TRBD1 (6 bases). This CDR3 spans 14 amino acids. Germline CDR1 is SGDLS and CDR2 is YYNGEE. The germline V and J ends were trimmed by 2 bases and 2 bases, with 10 bases remaining between them. Here the CDR3 reads CASSVQGGNTEAFF. The CDR3 DNA reads as TGTGCCAGCAGCGTCCAAGGGGGAAACACTGAAGCTTTCTTT.

This clone has a handful of counts. V usage is TRBV2 and J usage is TRBJ1-1; 7 positions agree with TRBD1. There are 12 residues in the CDR3. Unmatched junction bases numbered 4, after V lost 7 bases and J lost 5 bases. CDR1 is SNHLY, CDR2 FYNNEI, per germline. CDR3: CASNVRGTEAFF. CDR3 DNA sequence: TGTGCCAGCAATGTCAGGGGGACTGAAGCTTTCTTT.

This chain connects TRBV30 to TRBJ1-2; tentative D call: TRBD1 (6 bases). Germline CDR1 and CDR2: GTSNPN and SVGIG (reference sequence). The CDR3 spans 12 residues. The germline V and J ends were trimmed by 3 bases and 8 bases, with 13 bases remaining between them. The CDR3 loop is CAWSPGVRGYTF. CDR3 bases: TGTGCCTGGAGCCCAGGGGTTCGGGGCTACACCTTC.

The V and J genes are TRBV7-8 and TRBJ1-2, with D possibly being TRBD1 (6 bases). CDR1 and CDR2 (germline): SGHVS, FQNEAQ. V lost 5 bases to trimming and J lost 4 bases, with 14 bases between them. The CDR3 runs to 14 residues. CDR3 nucleotide sequence: TGTGCCAGCAGCCCCGGGGACACTCGCTATGGCTACACCTTC. Amino acid sequence: CASSPGDTRYGYTF.

V usage is TRBV29-1 and J usage is TRBJ1-4, with D tentatively TRBD1 (5 bases). The CDR3 loop spans 12 amino acids. V lost 2 bases and J lost 14, with 15 bases in between. CDR1 is SQVTM, CDR2 ANQGSEA, per germline. The CDR3 protein is CSVEQGPGYLFF. CDR3 DNA sequence: TGCAGCGTTGAACAGGGCCCCGGCTACCTGTTTTTT. Variable domain in full (rest from reference TRBV29-1 and TRBJ1-4): SAVISQKPSRDICQRGTSLTIQCQVDSQVTMMFWYRQQPGQSLTLIATANQGSEATYESGFVIDKFPISRPNLTFSTLTVSNMSPEDSSIYLCSVEQGPGYLFFGSGTQLSVL.

The V and J genes are TRBV7-9 and TRBJ1-1; no definite D call. V dropped 4 bases and J dropped 5 bases, with 17 bases sitting between them. This CDR3 region has 15 residues. Germline V gives CDR1 SEHNR, CDR2 FQNEAQ (reference sequence). The CDR3 region has the DNA TGTGCCAGCAGCTCTCTATATGCCAATATAACTGAAGCTTTCTTT. It translates to CASSSLYANITEAFF.

The genes are TRBV3-1 (or the pseudogene TRBV3-2) and TRBJ1-1, with a weak D call TRBD1 (6 bases). This CDR3 spans 13 amino acids. The V end was cut by 6 bases, the J end by 2 bases, with 10 bases between. Germline V gene sequence: CDR1 LGHDT, CDR2 YNNKEL (reference sequence). CDR3 loop: CASRLQGNTEAFF. The CDR3 DNA follows: TGTGCCAGCAGGTTACAGGGAAACACTGAAGCTTTCTTT.

The chain recombines TRBV24-1 with TRBJ2-2, with D perhaps matching TRBD2 (6 bases). CDR1 and CDR2 (germline): KGHDR, SFDVKD. CDR3 size: 16 residues. V was trimmed by 3 bases and J by 7 bases, leaving 17 bases between them. The CDR3 DNA is TGTGCCACCAGTGATGCCCAAGGAGGGCGGGACGGGGAGCTGTTTTTT. Protein: CATSDAQGGRDGELFF.

This chain connects TRBV19 to TRBJ2-7, with D possibly TRBD1 on 6 matching bases. The CDR3 loop spans 14 amino acids. V lost 5 bases to trimming and J lost 7 bases, with 18 bases between them. Germline V gene data show CDR1 as LNHDA and CDR2 as SQIVND (reference sequence). CDR3 protein: CASSPAGTLREQYF. The CDR3 DNA reads as TGTGCCAGTAGTCCCGCAGGGACACTTCGGGAGCAGTACTTC.

V usage is TRBV7-9 and J usage is TRBJ2-2; TRBD2 might be the D (5 bases). Germline V gene lookup returns CDR1 SEHNR and CDR2 FQNEAQ (reference sequence). Trimming cost V 4 bases and J 3 bases, with 12 bases left between them. This CDR3 contains 15 residues. For the CDR3, the DNA is TGTGCCAGCAGCTCGGCGGGTAGGGACACCGGGGAGCTGTTTTTT. It encodes CASSSAGRDTGELFF.

This clone has only one observation. The chain employs TRBV2 and TRBJ1-1, with 11 bases that match TRBD1. The germline V gene has CDR1 SNHLY and CDR2 FYNNEI. The ends lost 6 bases at V and 5 bases at J; junction bases unmatched: 5. CDR3 length equals 14 residues. The CDR3 DNA reads as TGTGCCAGCAGCGGACAGGGGGCGATGACTGAAGCTTTCTTT. Amino acid sequence: CASSGQGAMTEAFF.

J is TRBJ2-1 and V is TRBV3-1 (or the pseudogene TRBV3-2), with TRBD1 matching over 8 bases. Germline CDR1 is LGHDT and CDR2 is YNNKEL (reference sequence). CDR3 length: 16 amino acids. The J segment lost 4 bases and the V segment lost 4 bases, leaving 9 bases of the junction unmatched. The DNA of the CDR3 is TGTGCCAGCAGCCCCCGGGACAGGACCTTTTACAATGAGCAGTTCTTC. Amino acids: CASSPRDRTFYNEQFF.

The chain is built from TRBV2 and TRBJ2-1, with 8 nucleotides matching TRBD1. Per germline, CDR1 SNHLY and CDR2 FYNNEI. V was clipped by 6 bases and J by 3 bases; unmatched bases: 4. This CDR3 has 14 amino acids. This CDR3 is CASRSGGSYNEQFF. In DNA, the CDR3 is TGTGCCAGCAGATCAGGGGGCAGCTACAATGAGCAGTTCTTC.

The V and J genes are TRBV24-1 and TRBJ2-1; 9 bases agree with TRBD2. CDR1 and CDR2 from the germline V gene are KGHDR and SFDVKD. Unmatched junction bases numbered 0, after V lost 0 bases and J lost 4 bases. This CDR3 contains 15 residues. Here the CDR3 reads CATSDLSGGYNEQFF. The CDR3 nucleotides are TGTGCCACCAGTGATTTGAGCGGGGGGTACAATGAGCAGTTCTTC.

The chain is built from TRBV19 and TRBJ1-2; TRBD1 is a possible D gene (6 bases). CDR1 is LNHDA, CDR2 SQIVND, per germline (reference sequence). The CDR3 covers 12 residues. With 5 bases removed from V and 14 bases from J, the gap between germline ends came to 18 bases. The CDR3 DNA reads TGTGCCAGTAGTGGACAGATTCCACGTATTACCTTC. Translating gives CASSGQIPRITF.

V usage is TRBV24-1 and J usage is TRBJ1-1; D is perhaps TRBD1 (5 bases). Germline CDR1 is KGHDR and CDR2 is SFDVKD. Trimming cost V 4 bases and J 4 bases, with 15 bases left between them. The CDR3 is 15 amino acids. CDR3 bases: TGTGCCACCAGTGAGTCCCCCCCGGGGGGCACTGAAGCTTTCTTT. Protein: CATSESPPGGTEAFF.

This chain links TRBV6-5 with TRBJ1-2; D call uncertain. The length of the CDR3 is 12 residues. V was shortened by 0 bases and J by 8 bases, with 7 bases between the two germline ends. CDR1 MNHEY and CDR2 SVGAGI come from the germline V gene. CDR3 nucleotide sequence: TGTGCCAGCAGTTACTCGGGAGGAGGCTACACCTTC. Protein: CASSYSGGGYTF.

The chain carries TRBV19 and TRBJ1-2; D is unclear. Trimming left V 2 bases short and J 2 bases short, with 9 bases between. This CDR3 is 14 amino acids long. In germline, CDR1 is LNHDA, CDR2 SQIVND (reference sequence). The CDR3 region has the DNA TGTGCCAGTAGTATACGAGGCGGAAACTATGGCTACACCTTC. This codes for CASSIRGGNYGYTF.